One and the same sample provided the 24 T cell receptor beta chains below, sequenced in a study of cytomegalovirus exposure and HLA in healthy donors. 60 Vbeta and 13 Jbeta primers were used in PCR. Assay used: immunoSEQ multiplex PCR; TCRdb lists only in-frame clones, some missing. The table has roughly 150,000 clones, around three quarters seen once. Sequencing was done on a sample of PBMCs. The receptors stem from a man in his forties or fifties in good health and CMV-seropositive.

This clone showed up just a few times. One end of the junction does not line up with germline, which may come from a read error. The rearrangement links TRBV4-2 to TRBJ2-2; TRBD2 matches 8 bases. The CDR3 is 16 amino acids. The germline gives CDR1 LGHNA, CDR2 YNFKEQ. CDR3: CASSKELADTTGELFF. In DNA, the CDR3 is TGTGCCAGCAGCAAAGAACTAGCGGACACCACCGGGGAGCTGTTTTTT.

This clone came up a few times. The chain uses TRBV5-1 and TRBJ2-7; TRBD1 aligns across 11 bases. V was clipped by 4 bases and J by 3 bases; unmatched bases: 9. The CDR3 runs to 16 residues. CDR1 is SGHRS, CDR2 YFSETQ, per germline. Here the CDR3 reads CASSAGTGGKNYEQYF. CDR3 DNA: TGCGCCAGCAGCGCCGGGACAGGGGGGAAAAACTACGAGCAGTACTTC.

This chain uses TRBV5-4 with TRBJ1-1; D is possibly TRBD1 (6 bases). V gave up 0 bases and J gave up 5 bases, with 14 bases separating them. CDR3 length: 15 amino acids. CDR1 is SGHNT and CDR2 is YYREEE in the germline V gene (reference sequence). The chain's CDR3 is CASSLDRTDSTEAFF. As DNA, the CDR3 is TGTGCCAGCAGCTTGGATAGGACAGATAGTACTGAAGCTTTCTTT.

This clone has just one count. V and J are TRBV6-6 and TRBJ1-2; 8 bases map to TRBD1. Germline CDR1 is MNHNY and CDR2 is SVGAGI (reference sequence). CDR3 length: 12 residues. Trimming cost V 8 bases and J 7 bases; bases outside gene matches: 6. CDR3 bases: TGTGCCAGCCTAACAGGGGGTACTGGCTACACCTTC. It yields the protein CASLTGGTGYTF.

This clone was seen a few times. The chain has TRBV9 and TRBJ2-1; D not resolved. The V gene lost 3 bases and the J gene lost 0 bases, with 10 bases spanning the gap. Germline V gene data show CDR1 as SGDLS and CDR2 as YYNGEE. The CDR3 is made up of 15 amino acids. The CDR3 here is CASSARKHSYNEQFF. CDR3 bases: TGTGCCAGCAGCGCAAGAAAACACTCCTACAATGAGCAGTTCTTC.

The V and J genes are TRBV2 and TRBJ1-5; TRBD1 might be the D (6 bases). CDR1 is SNHLY, CDR2 FYNNEI, per germline. V lost 6 bases and J 4 bases, leaving 16 bases between the germline ends. This CDR3 is built from 15 residues. This CDR3 is CASRAGTLWNQPQHF. The CDR3 nucleotides are TGTGCCAGCAGGGCCGGGACACTCTGGAATCAGCCCCAGCATTTT.

DNA of the CDR3: TGTGCCAGCAGCTTAGTTCCAGGGGCCGATACGCAGTATTTT. Translating gives CASSLVPGADTQYF. This chain connects TRBV7-8 to TRBJ2-3, with D possibly matching TRBD1 (6 bases). V dropped 1 base and J dropped 6 bases, with 11 bases sitting between them. Germline loops: CDR1 SGHVS, CDR2 FQNEAQ. The CDR3 runs to 14 residues. The variable domain in full, with the rest retrieved from reference TRBV7-8 and TRBJ2-3, is GAGVSQSPRYKVAKRGQDVALRCDPISGHVSLFWYQQALGQGPEFLTYFQNEAQLDKSGLPSDRFFAERPEGSVSTLKIQRTQQEDSAVYLCASSLVPGADTQYFGPGTRLTVL.

The chain joins TRBV6-1 to TRBJ1-4; D is unresolved. Trimming removed 8 bases from V and 8 bases from J, with 6 bases in between. This CDR3 has 10 amino acids. The germline gives CDR1 MNHNS, CDR2 SASEGT. DNA of the CDR3: TGTGCCAGCTGGCTCGAAAAACTGTTTTTT. As protein: CASWLEKLFF.

The V call is TRBV30, the J call TRBJ1-1; D gene uncertain. CDR1 and CDR2 from the germline V gene are GTSNPN and SVGIG (reference sequence). V dropped 1 base and J dropped 3 bases, with 6 bases sitting between them. The CDR3 is 12 amino acids. CDR3 in DNA: TGTGCCTGGAGTGACAGTGACACTGAAGCTTTCTTT. Residues: CAWSDSDTEAFF.

This chain links TRBV23-1 with TRBJ1-2; D possibly corresponds to TRBD1 (6 bases). TRBV23-1 falls under the ORF class, with uncertain function. V lost 4 bases and J lost 5, with 14 bases in between. The CDR3 runs to 14 residues. Here the CDR3 DNA reads TGCGCCAGCAGTCCTATGGACAGACGATATGGCTACACCTTC. As protein: CASSPMDRRYGYTF.

The chain recombines TRBV6-5 with TRBJ1-1, with a tentative D call TRBD1 (5 bases). The germline V and J ends were trimmed by 7 bases and 0 bases, with 15 bases remaining between them. The CDR3 totals 15 residues. Germline CDR1 is MNHEY and CDR2 is SVGAGI. The CDR3 here is CASTPIGQVNTEAFF. The CDR3 coding sequence is TGTGCCAGCACCCCAATAGGACAAGTGAACACTGAAGCTTTCTTT.

V usage is TRBV6-5 and J usage is TRBJ2-1; a possible D gene is TRBD2 (6 bases). Germline-derived CDR1 and CDR2 are MNHEY and SVGAGI. This CDR3 contains 12 residues. V dropped 6 bases and J dropped 10 bases, with 13 bases sitting between them. In DNA form, the CDR3 reads TGTGCCAGCAGACCTACAGGAGGGGAGCAGTTCTTC. This encodes CASRPTGGEQFF.

V usage is TRBV6-6 and J usage is TRBJ2-5, with D perhaps matching TRBD2 (7 bases). This CDR3 is built from 14 residues. Germline values: CDR1 MNHNY, CDR2 SVGAGI (reference sequence). V was trimmed by 10 bases and J by 5 bases, leaving 20 bases between them. DNA for the CDR3: TGTGCCACCGCGGGGGCGTCGGGGGTGGAGACCCAGTACTTC. Its protein product is CATAGASGVETQYF.

The chain has TRBV7-8 and TRBJ1-5, with D perhaps TRBD1 (6 bases). Per germline, CDR1 SGHVS and CDR2 FQNEAQ. The CDR3 spans 14 residues. The V gene lost 5 bases and the J gene lost 4 bases, with 12 bases spanning the gap. The CDR3 DNA sequence: TGTGCCAGCAGCGCGGACAGACAAAATCAGCCCCAGCATTTT. It specifies CASSADRQNQPQHF.

The gene calls are TRBV27 and TRBJ2-7; 11 nucleotides align to TRBD1. V was clipped by 6 bases and J by 5 bases; unmatched bases: 6. The CDR3 consists of 14 residues. Germline V gene data show CDR1 as MNHEY and CDR2 as SMNVEV (reference sequence). The chain's CDR3 is CASRRDRGTDEQYF. In DNA form, the CDR3 reads TGTGCCAGCAGAAGGGACAGGGGGACCGACGAGCAGTACTTC.

The chain links TRBV6-5 to TRBJ1-1, with D perhaps TRBD1 (5 bases). V was trimmed by 6 bases and J by 11 bases, leaving 25 bases between them. The CDR3 length is 15 residues. Germline V lookup: CDR1 MNHEY, CDR2 SVGAGI. CDR3 residues: CASRDNQGLYHLAFF. Written as DNA, the CDR3 is TGTGCCAGCAGGGACAATCAGGGATTATATCATCTGGCTTTCTTT.

This clone was detected only once. J is TRBJ2-1 and V is TRBV6-4, with 8 positions matching TRBD2. With 4 bases clipped from V and 3 bases from J, the junction kept 5 bases outside the gene matches. The CDR3 is 15 amino acids. The germline V gene has CDR1 MRHNA and CDR2 SNTAGT. CDR3 bases: TGTGCCAGCAGTGTGAGCGGGGGCCACTACAATGAGCAGTTCTTC. Protein product: CASSVSGGHYNEQFF.

This clone has only a few counts. The rearrangement uses TRBV11-1 and TRBJ2-1; TRBD2 is a possible D gene (6 bases). The CDR3 runs 13 residues. V dropped 6 bases and J dropped 7 bases, with 13 bases sitting between them. Germline lookup yields CDR1 SGHAT and CDR2 FQDESV (reference sequence). The CDR3: CASSYDGGNEQFF. In DNA, the CDR3 is TGTGCCAGCAGTTATGACGGAGGGAATGAGCAGTTCTTC.

The chain links TRBV6-5 to TRBJ2-7, with TRBD1 as a possible D gene (6 bases). The CDR3 has 14 amino acids. The V end was cut by 5 bases, the J end by 2 bases, with 13 bases between. Germline V gene sequence: CDR1 MNHEY, CDR2 SVGAGI. The CDR3 DNA follows: TGTGCCAGCAGTCCTAGGACAGACACCTACGAGCAGTACTTC. Translated: CASSPRTDTYEQYF.

The V gene is TRBV7-9, the J gene TRBJ1-1; D remains unclear. The CDR3 runs to 14 residues. V was clipped by 2 bases and J by 8 bases, with 15 bases between them. Germline V gene data show CDR1 as SEHNR and CDR2 as FQNEAQ (reference sequence). This CDR3 is CASSLKRDFLEAFF. The CDR3, as DNA: TGTGCCAGCAGCTTAAAACGAGATTTTCTCGAAGCTTTCTTT.

The V call is TRBV4-2, the J call TRBJ2-3; the match to TRBD1 covers 8 bases. Losses at the gene ends were 2 bases for V and 5 bases for J; bases not matched to a gene: 9. Germline V lookup: CDR1 LGHNA, CDR2 YNFKEQ. The CDR3 covers 16 residues. CDR3 nucleotides: TGTGCCAGCAGCCAATCTTCAGGGGGCTGGGGAGATACGCAGTATTTT. Amino acid sequence: CASSQSSGGWGDTQYF.

V is TRBV18 and J is TRBJ1-1; 7 bases align to TRBD1. Germline V gene data show CDR1 as KGHSH and CDR2 as LQKENI. This CDR3 comprises 14 residues. J was trimmed by 3 bases and V by 3 bases; bases with no gene match: 4. The chain's CDR3 is CASSPYRGDTEAFF. Here the CDR3 DNA reads TGTGCCAGCTCACCTTACAGGGGTGACACTGAAGCTTTCTTT.

In this sample, this clone turned up a few times. V gene TRBV19 combines with J gene TRBJ2-1; D unclear. The length of the CDR3 is 15 residues. Trimming pared 1 base from V and 0 bases from J, leaving 7 bases between. Germline CDR1 is LNHDA and CDR2 is SQIVND (reference sequence). CDR3 DNA sequence: TGTGCCAGTAGTATAGCCGAGAGCTCCTACAATGAGCAGTTCTTC. Translating it yields CASSIAESSYNEQFF.

The chain combines TRBV7-9 with TRBJ1-2; TRBD1 is a possible D gene (5 bases). The length of the CDR3 is 14 residues. V was trimmed by 5 bases and J by 3 bases, leaving 13 bases between them. Germline CDR1 is SEHNR and CDR2 is FQNEAQ (reference sequence). The CDR3 DNA reads TGTGCCAGCAGCAGCGGGACGGTCTACTATGGCTACACCTTC. Its translation is CASSSGTVYYGYTF.